A single sample gave rise to the 24 T cell receptor beta chains below, sequenced in a study of molecular identifiers for immune sequencing clone quantification. TCRdb re-called the PCR reads with MiXCR, one entry per CDR3 protein. Among around 40,000 distinct CDR3 sequences listed, 15% to 20% were seen once. The specimen was naive CD8+ T cells from blood, with Jurkat cell RNA spiked in. Stated subset: FACS-sorted CD8+CD4-CCR7+CD45RA+ naive T cells. The receptors derive from a human donor in good health. Some libraries in this study had Jurkat cell RNA spiked in.

This clonotype occurred many times. V is TRBV6-5 and J is TRBJ2-7; 11 nucleotides align to TRBD1. The V segment lost 0 bases and the J segment 3 bases; nucleotides outside the gene matches: 4. This CDR3 is 16 amino acids long. Germline CDR1 and CDR2: MNHEY and SVGAGI. The CDR3 coding sequence is TGTGCCAGCAGTTACTCGGGGACAGGGGGGGGCTACGAGCAGTACTTC. Its protein is CASSYSGTGGGYEQYF.

This clonotype has a count of ten or more. The chain recombines TRBV5-1 with TRBJ1-5; D unclear. The CDR3 loop spans 15 amino acids. V lost 4 bases and J lost 2, with 13 bases in between. Germline CDR1 is SGHRS and CDR2 is YFSETQ. DNA of the CDR3: TGCGCCAGCAGCCTGGACGGTACGGGCAATCAGCCCCAGCATTTT. Translation gives CASSLDGTGNQPQHF.

The rearrangement uses TRBV10-3 and TRBJ2-1; 8 bases fit TRBD2. CDR3 length: 15 residues. V lost 6 bases to trimming and J lost 4 bases; unmatched junction nucleotides: 8. Germline V gene data show CDR1 as ENHRY and CDR2 as SYGVKD. The CDR3 nucleotides read TGTGCCATCAGAAATTCGGGAGGGCCATACAATGAGCAGTTCTTC. Protein product: CAIRNSGGPYNEQFF.

This sequence joins TRBV7-2 and TRBJ2-7, with D possibly TRBD2 on 6 matching bases. V was clipped by 2 bases and J by 5 bases, with 13 bases between them. Per germline, CDR1 SGHTA and CDR2 FQGNSA. CDR3 length: 14 amino acids. The CDR3 sequence is CASSLLAGSHEQYF. The CDR3 region has the DNA TGTGCCAGCAGCTTATTGGCCGGGAGCCACGAGCAGTACTTC.

This clonotype was found many times. The rearrangement links TRBV14 to TRBJ2-5; D remains unclear. V shed 5 bases and J shed 4 bases, with 11 bases lying between them. Germline-derived CDR1 and CDR2 are SGHDN and FVKESK. The CDR3 extends over 13 amino acids. The CDR3 sequence: CASSTWGRETQYF. The CDR3 DNA reads as TGTGCCAGCAGCACGTGGGGAAGAGAGACCCAGTACTTC. The full variable domain, with the rest looked up from reference TRBV14 and TRBJ2-5, is EAGVTQFPSHSVIEKGQTVTLRCDPISGHDNLYWYRRVMGKEIKFLLHFVKESKQDESGMPNNRFLAERTGGTYSTLKVQPAELEDSGVYFCASSTWGRETQYFGPGTRLLVL.

This clonotype was picked up many times. The chain uses TRBV12-5 and TRBJ2-1; TRBD2 aligns across 8 bases. Germline assignment: CDR1 LGHNT and CDR2 FRNRAP. The ends lost 3 bases at V and 2 bases at J; junction bases unmatched: 12. The CDR3 runs 18 residues. CDR3 protein: CASGFDSAGGSTYNEQFF. CDR3 bases: TGTGCTAGTGGTTTCGACTCCGCGGGGGGCTCAACCTACAATGAGCAGTTCTTC.

The table lists this clonotype with many counts. The chain carries TRBV12-3 or TRBV12-4 and TRBJ2-3, with TRBD1 as a possible D gene (6 bases). The CDR3 is 15 residues long. V lost 7 bases and J 3 bases, leaving 17 bases between the germline ends. This CDR3 reads CASTLRGRRTDTQYF. CDR3 DNA sequence: TGTGCCAGCACCCTCAGGGGCCGTCGGACAGATACGCAGTATTTT.

This clonotype was detected ten times or more. V usage is TRBV6-5 and J usage is TRBJ1-2; D perhaps matches TRBD1 (5 bases). V gave up 6 bases and J gave up 4 bases, with 21 bases separating them. The CDR3 totals 16 residues. Germline-derived CDR1 and CDR2 are MNHEY and SVGAGI. This chain's CDR3 is CASSGTSPQAGYGYTF. The CDR3 region has the DNA TGTGCCAGCAGCGGGACGAGTCCGCAAGCGGGCTATGGCTACACCTTC.

The table lists this clonotype with many counts. The chain has TRBV4-1 and TRBJ1-1, with 10 bases matching TRBD1. The CDR3 has 15 amino acids. The germline gives CDR1 MGHRA, CDR2 YSYEKL. Unmatched junction bases numbered 3, after V lost 1 base and J lost 4 bases. DNA of the CDR3: TGCGCCAGCAGCCAAGGAAGGACAGGGGGCACTGAAGCTTTCTTT. Translating gives CASSQGRTGGTEAFF.

Concerning this clonotype itself: With a much larger clone just one base away, this may be a read error. This chain connects TRBV10-3 to TRBJ2-1; 9 nucleotides agree with TRBD2. The CDR3 extends over 15 amino acids. V gave up 6 bases and J gave up 4 bases; unmatched junction bases: 7. Germline values: CDR1 ENHRY, CDR2 SYGVKD. CDR3 region: CAIRVRTSAYNEQFF. As DNA, the CDR3 is TGTGCCATCAGAGTAAGGACTAGCGCTTACAATGAGCAGTTCTTC.

With regard to this clonotype: One base away lies a much larger clone, so this may be a sequencing read error. J is TRBJ2-1 and V is TRBV12-3 or TRBV12-4, with no clear D. The CDR3 consists of 11 residues. The V end was cut by 2 bases, the J end by 12 bases, with 8 bases between. CDR3 in DNA: TGTGCCAGCAGTTTACTACCGCTGCAGTTCTTC. This encodes CASSLLPLQFF.

The CDR3 DNA is TGTGCCAGCAGCTTGGAGGGACAGGGAATGAACACTGAAGCTTTCTTT. It is translated as CASSLEGQGMNTEAFF. The rearrangement links TRBV5-6 to TRBJ1-1, with 9 bases lining up with TRBD1. CDR3 length: 16 residues. Looked up from germline, CDR1 is SGHDT and CDR2 is YYEEEE. V was pared by 0 bases and J by 0 bases, with 3 bases of the junction left unmatched.

This clonotype was seen at least ten times. In DNA form, the CDR3 reads TGTGCCAGCAGCCCGGGACTAGCGGAAGGGGGGGAGACCCAGTACTTC. This sequence encodes CASSPGLAEGGETQYF. The gene calls are TRBV11-3 and TRBJ2-5, with 11 bases aligning to TRBD2. The CDR3 runs to 16 residues. Looked up from germline, CDR1 is SGHNT and CDR2 is YENEEA. J was trimmed by 5 bases and V by 5 bases; bases with no gene match: 10. Based on the CDR3 plus reference TRBV11-3 and TRBJ2-5, the full variable domain is EAGVVQSPRYKIIEKKQPVAFWCNPISGHNTLYWYLQNLGQGPELLIRYENEEAVDDSQLPKDRFSAERLKGVDSTLKIQPAELGDSAVYLCASSPGLAEGGETQYFGPGTRLLVL.

At least ten counts were recorded for this clonotype. The chain uses TRBV20-1 and TRBJ1-6, with D tentatively TRBD1 (6 bases). Germline CDR1 reads DFQATT; CDR2 reads SNEGSKA (reference sequence). The V end lost 0 bases, the J end lost 5 bases, and 17 bases lay between the germline ends. The CDR3 consists of 17 residues. The CDR3 is CSARDPGTSYDNSPLHF. The CDR3 nucleotides read TGCAGTGCTAGAGATCCCGGGACATCCTACGATAATTCACCCCTCCACTTT.

This clonotype was counted many times. The chain couples TRBV7-9 to TRBJ1-2; D ambiguous. The CDR3 length is 15 residues. Germline values: CDR1 SEHNR, CDR2 FQNEAQ (reference sequence). With 4 bases removed from V and 2 bases from J, the gap between germline ends came to 14 bases. In DNA, the CDR3 is TGTGCCAGCAGCTCGAATTCGTACACGAACTATGGCTACACCTTC. This encodes CASSSNSYTNYGYTF.

J is TRBJ2-5 and V is TRBV7-2, with TRBD1 identical over 7 bases. This CDR3 is 14 amino acids long. Germline trimming cut 5 bases from V and 0 bases from J; bases unmatched to any gene: 3. Germline-derived CDR1 and CDR2 are SGHTA and FQGNSA. CDR3 sequence: CASSPGQDQETQYF. CDR3 DNA sequence: TGTGCCAGCAGCCCAGGACAGGACCAAGAGACCCAGTACTTC.

This clonotype was found many times. The chain recombines TRBV19 with TRBJ2-4; TRBD1 matches 12 bases. The germline V gene encodes CDR1 LNHDA and CDR2 SQIVND (reference sequence). This CDR3 is 15 amino acids long. V was pared by 1 base and J by 7 bases, with 2 bases of the junction left unmatched. CDR3 in amino acids: CASSIGDRGQNIQYF. The CDR3 DNA sequence: TGTGCCAGTAGTATAGGGGACAGGGGGCAGAACATTCAGTACTTC.

To note about this clonotype: This could be a read error, since a much larger clone is one nucleotide away. The chain uses TRBV28 and TRBJ2-6; D might be TRBD2 (5 bases). The CDR3 sequence is 18 residues long. Trimming shortened V by 4 bases and J by 0 bases, and 16 bases separated the two germline ends. CDR1 and CDR2 from the germline V gene are MDHEN and SYDVKM. This CDR3 is CASSSVRVKSSGANVLTF. In DNA, the CDR3 is TGTGCCAGCAGTTCCGTGAGGGTGAAAAGCTCTGGGGCCAACGTCCTGACTTTC.

The sample holds many counts of this clonotype. The chain employs TRBV6-5 and TRBJ2-4; 9 bases match TRBD2. This CDR3 is 17 amino acids long. Germline CDR1 MNHEY, CDR2 SVGAGI. J gave up 0 bases and V 4 bases, and 7 bases lay outside the gene matches. The CDR3 loop reads CASSSNSGGLAKNIQYF. The CDR3 DNA sequence: TGTGCCAGCAGTTCGAATAGCGGGGGACTAGCCAAAAACATTCAGTACTTC.

This clonotype was counted many times. The chain uses TRBV27 and TRBJ2-3; the match to TRBD1 covers 7 bases. This CDR3 has 16 amino acids. After removal of 6 bases from V and 0 bases from J, the junction contained 9 bases not matched to a gene. Germline CDR1 is MNHEY and CDR2 is SMNVEV (reference sequence). The CDR3 reads CASRLMGTASTDTQYF. In DNA, the CDR3 is TGTGCCAGCAGACTGATGGGGACAGCAAGCACAGATACGCAGTATTTT.

This clonotype was seen just once. The missing conserved phenylalanine or tryptophan at the end of this CDR3 makes a read error likely. V is TRBV29-1 and J is TRBJ2-2; 8 bases agree with TRBD1. CDR3 length: 15 amino acids. After removal of 3 bases from V and 2 bases from J, the junction contained 5 bases not matched to a gene. CDR1 is SQVTM, CDR2 ANQGSEA, per germline. The DNA of the CDR3 is TGCAGCGTTGAGAGTGACAGGGGCAACACCGGGGAGCTGTTTCTT. Translation gives CSVESDRGNTGELFL.

This clonotype was seen repeatedly, ten times or more. The chain combines TRBV6-2 or TRBV6-3 with TRBJ2-2, with no clear D. CDR1 MNHEY and CDR2 SVGEGT come from the germline V gene. The CDR3 length is 15 residues. V was shortened by 0 bases and J by 0 bases, with 5 bases between the two germline ends. The CDR3 reads CASSYSITNTGELFF. The CDR3 DNA reads TGTGCCAGCAGTTACTCCATCACGAACACCGGGGAGCTGTTTTTT.

This clonotype was found a few times. Just one base apart from a much larger clone, this may be a read error. The conserved final phenylalanine or tryptophan is absent from the CDR3, which likely points to a read error. This sequence joins TRBV19 and TRBJ2-5; TRBD1 is a possible D gene (6 bases). The germline V and J ends were trimmed by 3 bases and 2 bases, with 13 bases remaining between them. The CDR3 is 15 residues long. Germline-derived CDR1 and CDR2 are LNHDA and SQIVND (reference sequence). This CDR3 reads CASSIQGPLQETQYL. DNA of the CDR3: TGTGCCAGTAGTATTCAGGGGCCCCTGCAAGAGACCCAGTACCTC.

This clonotype was found many times. The chain is built from TRBV25-1 and TRBJ1-3, with TRBD1 matching 8 bases. Losses at the gene ends were 9 bases for V and 0 bases for J; bases not matched to a gene: 7. There are 15 residues in the CDR3. The germline gives CDR1 MGHDK, CDR2 SYGVNS. CDR3 DNA sequence: TGTGCCAGTAGTAGTACAGGGGGCTCTGGAAACACCATATATTTT. Translation: CASSSTGGSGNTIYF.